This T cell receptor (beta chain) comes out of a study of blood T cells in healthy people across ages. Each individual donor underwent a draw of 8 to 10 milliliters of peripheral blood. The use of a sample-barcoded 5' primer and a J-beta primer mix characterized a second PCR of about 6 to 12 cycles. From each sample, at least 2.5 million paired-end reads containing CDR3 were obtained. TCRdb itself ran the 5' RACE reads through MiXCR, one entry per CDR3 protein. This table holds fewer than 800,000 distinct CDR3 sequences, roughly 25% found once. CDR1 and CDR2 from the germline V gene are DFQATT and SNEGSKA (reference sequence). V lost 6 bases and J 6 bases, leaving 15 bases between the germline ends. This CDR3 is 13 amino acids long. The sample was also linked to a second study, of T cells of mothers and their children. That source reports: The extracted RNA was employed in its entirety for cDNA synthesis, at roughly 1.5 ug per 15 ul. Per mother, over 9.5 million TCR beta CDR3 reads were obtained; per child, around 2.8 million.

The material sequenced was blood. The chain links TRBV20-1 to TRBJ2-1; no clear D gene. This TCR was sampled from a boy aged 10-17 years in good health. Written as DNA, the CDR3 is TGCAGTGCCATGCGGAGTTTGGGCAATGAGCAGTTCTTC. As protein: CSAMRSLGNEQFF.